The 26 T cell receptor beta chains presented below share a single source sample, sequenced in a study of blood T cell repertoires in COVID-19 (dated by TCRdb to about 2020). Library construction relied on the immunoSEQ multiplex PCR assay. This is the immuneACCESS table as TCRdb keeps it, with only in-frame sequences that have V and J called. A part of the clones is gone; compared with another copy, unresolved V genes explain less than half, and the rest is unexplained. The sample table contains 250,000 to 350,000 clones; only one count was recorded for 75% to 90% of them. The leading ten clones occupy under 15% of the sample. The specimen sequenced was peripheral blood. These receptors came from a woman aged 55-75 years with acute or convalescent COVID-19.

This clone was seen once. The J gene is TRBJ2-7, the V gene TRBV2, with 14 bases that match TRBD2. This CDR3 has 22 residues. Germline CDR1 and CDR2: SNHLY and FYNNEI. The V gene end was trimmed by 1 base and the J gene end by 7 bases; junction bases not matched to a gene: 24. The CDR3 sequence: CASSEGQSLFSGTSGSGREQYF. CDR3 in DNA: TGTGCCAGCAGTGAAGGACAGTCGCTCTTCTCCGGGACTAGCGGGAGCGGTCGGGAGCAGTACTTC.

The chain uses TRBV7-2 and TRBJ2-1, with a tentative D call TRBD1 (5 bases). The V and J ends lost 0 bases and 0 bases respectively, with 9 bases between them. The CDR3 is 16 amino acids. In germline, CDR1 is SGHTA, CDR2 FQGNSA. The CDR3 nucleotides read TGTGCCAGCAGCTTAGCGCAACAGGACTCCTACAATGAGCAGTTCTTC. It yields the protein CASSLAQQDSYNEQFF.

The rearrangement joins TRBV7-9 to TRBJ1-6; 7 bases match TRBD1. Germline V CDR1 and CDR2: SEHNR, FQNEAQ (reference sequence). With V trimmed by 1 base and J by 5 bases, 11 bases remained unmatched. CDR3 length equals 18 residues. For the CDR3, the DNA is TGTGCCAGCAGCTTAGTTGCCCTCAGGACAGGTCATAATTCACCCCTCCACTTT. Translated, it gives CASSLVALRTGHNSPLHF.

This clone appeared a single time. The chain's CDR3 is CATSLATGELFF. DNA for the CDR3: TGTGCCACCTCGTTGGCCACCGGGGAGCTGTTTTTT. This chain connects TRBV28 to TRBJ2-2; D uncertain. The CDR3 length is 12 residues. Trimming took off 10 bases at V and 4 bases at J, with 10 bases between the two ends. Germline CDR1 MDHEN, CDR2 SYDVKM.

The chain has TRBV11-1 and TRBJ1-1; tentatively, D is TRBD1 (6 bases). CDR1 and CDR2 (germline): SGHAT, FQDESV (reference sequence). The V end was cut by 2 bases, the J end by 5 bases, with 18 bases between. CDR3 length: 16 residues. CDR3 in DNA: TGTGCCAGCAGCTTACAACCGTCAGGGGTAAAAACTGAAGCTTTCTTT. This sequence encodes CASSLQPSGVKTEAFF.

A single count supports this clone. The chain combines TRBV5-1 with TRBJ1-6, with a possible D match to TRBD1 (5 bases). This CDR3 comprises 14 residues. The ends were cut back, 5 bases at V and 6 bases at J, with 12 bases in the middle. CDR1 SGHRS and CDR2 YFSETQ come from the germline V gene. The CDR3 region is CASRDSGVNSPLHF. In DNA form, the CDR3 reads TGCGCCAGCAGAGACTCGGGGGTTAATTCACCCCTCCACTTT.

The V and J genes are TRBV4-2 and TRBJ2-1, with 8 bases fitting TRBD2. The germline V gene has CDR1 LGHNA and CDR2 YNFKEQ. The CDR3 is 18 amino acids. V lost 5 bases and J lost 6; bases outside the gene matches: 18. The CDR3 region has the DNA TGTGCCAGCAGCTCGGAAGGTAGCGGGACCAGACCTCCCAATGAGCAGTTCTTC. Its translation: CASSSEGSGTRPPNEQFF.

J is TRBJ1-1 and V is TRBV7-2; a weak D match, TRBD1 (5 bases). Trimming took off 5 bases at V and 7 bases at J, with 14 bases between the two ends. CDR3 length equals 13 residues. CDR1 and CDR2 (germline): SGHTA, FQGNSA. The CDR3 DNA reads as TGTGCCAGCAGCCAAAGGAGGGGTGGTGAAGCTTTCTTT. Protein: CASSQRRGGEAFF.

J is TRBJ2-7 and V is TRBV28, with TRBD2 matching 8 bases. The CDR3 has 13 residues. Unmatched junction bases numbered 6, after V lost 2 bases and J lost 9 bases. Germline-derived CDR1 and CDR2 are MDHEN and SYDVKM. This chain's CDR3 is CASSLAGGLGQYF. The DNA of the CDR3 is TGTGCCAGCAGTTTAGCGGGGGGACTCGGGCAGTACTTC.

The CDR3 loop is CASSLRGLAGGPGETQYF. The DNA for the CDR3 is TGTGCCAGCAGTTTAAGGGGACTAGCGGGGGGGCCCGGGGAGACCCAGTACTTC. The V and J genes are TRBV27 and TRBJ2-5; 16 positions match TRBD2. V gave up 2 bases and J gave up 5 bases; unmatched junction bases: 8. In germline, CDR1 is MNHEY, CDR2 SMNVEV (reference sequence). There are 18 residues in the CDR3.

The chain uses TRBV6-1 and TRBJ1-1; the D gene is possibly TRBD1 (5 bases). V was pared by 3 bases and J by 8 bases, with 13 bases between. CDR1 is MNHNS and CDR2 is SASEGT in the germline V gene. The CDR3 is 13 amino acids. CDR3 region: CASSDSLGLEAFF. The CDR3 bases are TGTGCCAGCAGTGATTCGTTGGGGCTCGAAGCTTTCTTT.

The chain combines TRBV4-3 with TRBJ2-7; 8 nucleotides align to TRBD2. Germline lookup yields CDR1 LGHNA and CDR2 YSLEER. V lost 4 bases, J lost 6 bases, and 8 bases stayed unmatched. CDR3 length: 14 residues. The CDR3 protein is CASSLESGLAEQYF. CDR3 DNA sequence: TGCGCCAGCAGCCTAGAAAGTGGACTAGCCGAGCAGTACTTC.

The chain uses TRBV7-2 and TRBJ2-5; possible D gene TRBD1, 5 bases. V was pared by 4 bases and J by 5 bases, with 8 bases between. Germline V gene lookup returns CDR1 SGHTA and CDR2 FQGNSA. CDR3 size: 12 residues. As DNA, the CDR3 is TGTGCCAGCAGCTCCAGGGTTGAGACCCAGTACTTC. Residues: CASSSRVETQYF.

This rearrangement joins TRBV24-1 to TRBJ2-3, with 11 nucleotides matching TRBD2. The CDR3 is 18 amino acids. Germline assignment: CDR1 KGHDR and CDR2 SFDVKD. The V segment lost 4 bases and the J segment 0 bases; nucleotides outside the gene matches: 8. The CDR3, as DNA: TGTGCCACCAGTGAGCTGGGGACTAGCGGAGGAAGCACAGATACGCAGTATTTT. Residues: CATSELGTSGGSTDTQYF.

The chain couples TRBV6-4 to TRBJ1-2; 9 nucleotides line up with TRBD1. Germline lookup yields CDR1 MRHNA and CDR2 SNTAGT. The CDR3 totals 13 residues. With V trimmed by 4 bases and J by 7 bases, 4 bases remained unmatched. The CDR3 loop is CASSGDRVGGYTF. The CDR3 nucleotides read TGTGCCAGCAGTGGGGACAGGGTCGGTGGCTACACCTTC.

The CDR3 is CASSRTSGGTQYF. CDR3 DNA: TGTGCCAGCAGCCGGACTAGCGGCGGTACGCAGTATTTT. This chain links TRBV12-3 or TRBV12-4 with TRBJ2-3, with 10 positions matching TRBD2. V shed 6 bases and J 8 bases; nucleotides not matched to a gene: 5. The CDR3 runs to 13 residues.

The V and J genes are TRBV6-5 and TRBJ2-1; D possibly corresponds to TRBD2 (5 bases). The CDR3 spans 15 residues. V lost 8 bases to trimming and J lost 3 bases, with 17 bases between them. Germline-derived CDR1 and CDR2 are MNHEY and SVGAGI. The CDR3 protein is CASLKSLAGYNEQFF. The CDR3 DNA reads TGTGCCAGCCTGAAGTCCCTCGCGGGCTACAATGAGCAGTTCTTC.

V usage is TRBV6-4 and J usage is TRBJ2-2, with TRBD1 matching over 9 bases. Germline loops: CDR1 MRHNA, CDR2 SNTAGT. The CDR3 contains 16 residues. V lost 6 bases, J lost 4 bases, and 9 bases stayed unmatched. The CDR3 region has the DNA TGTGCCAGCAGCAGGGACAGGGCCTGGGTCACCGGGGAGCTGTTTTTT. This codes for CASSRDRAWVTGELFF.

The CDR3 DNA sequence: TGCGCCAGCGGGACAGGAGATCAGCCCCAGCATTTT. Its translation: CASGTGDQPQHF. The chain couples TRBV10-2 to TRBJ1-5; 8 bases are a match to TRBD1. This CDR3 spans 12 amino acids. V lost 8 bases, J lost 5 bases, and 2 bases stayed unmatched. CDR1 is WSHSY and CDR2 is SAAADI in the germline V gene.

This clone was seen a handful of times. V usage is TRBV19 and J usage is TRBJ2-1, with 9 bases lining up with TRBD2. V lost 6 bases to trimming and J lost 12 bases; unmatched junction nucleotides: 9. This CDR3 region has 13 residues. Germline V gene sequence: CDR1 LNHDA, CDR2 SQIVND (reference sequence). In nucleotides, the CDR3 is TGTGCCAGTAGCAGACTAGCGGAGCCCGGGCAGTTCTTC. Its translation is CASSRLAEPGQFF.

The chain carries TRBV2 and TRBJ2-1, with 7 positions matching TRBD2. The CDR3 sequence is 12 residues long. The V gene end was trimmed by 8 bases and the J gene end by 5 bases; junction bases not matched to a gene: 3. Germline V gives CDR1 SNHLY, CDR2 FYNNEI. The CDR3 here is CASGGSDNEQFF. The CDR3 DNA sequence: TGTGCCAGCGGCGGGAGTGACAATGAGCAGTTCTTC.

Only one count was recorded for this clone. The chain joins TRBV7-8 to TRBJ2-1; TRBD1 might be the D (8 bases). The CDR3 extends over 13 amino acids. The germline CDR1 and CDR2 sequences are SGHVS and FQNEAQ. Trimming shortened V by 5 bases and J by 9 bases, and 14 bases separated the two germline ends. CDR3 DNA: TGTGCCAGCAGCACGACAGGGGAGGGTGAGCAGTTCTTC. Its protein product is CASSTTGEGEQFF.

The chain couples TRBV7-9 to TRBJ2-7; TRBD2 matches 9 bases. In germline, CDR1 is SEHNR, CDR2 FQNEAQ (reference sequence). Unmatched junction bases numbered 7, after V lost 2 bases and J lost 5 bases. This CDR3 has 15 amino acids. CDR3 nucleotide sequence: TGTGCCAGCAGCTTAAATCGACAGCGGGAGGACGAGCAGTACTTC. Translating it yields CASSLNRQREDEQYF.

The rearrangement uses TRBV29-1 and TRBJ1-2, with D unclear. The CDR3 sequence is 14 residues long. V was cut by 4 bases and J by 0 bases, with 12 bases left in between. Germline V lookup: CDR1 SQVTM, CDR2 ANQGSEA. Here the CDR3 DNA reads TGCAGCGTTGGAGGGCGCTCAGCTAACTATGGCTACACCTTC. It encodes CSVGGRSANYGYTF.

The gene calls are TRBV7-2 and TRBJ2-3, with D hard to call. Germline V gene sequence: CDR1 SGHTA, CDR2 FQGNSA. This CDR3 contains 12 residues. V was trimmed by 5 bases and J by 2 bases, leaving 5 bases between them. CDR3: CASSRYTDTQYF. CDR3 nucleotides: TGTGCCAGCAGCCGTTACACAGATACGCAGTATTTT.

The J gene is TRBJ2-5, the V gene TRBV3-1 (or the pseudogene TRBV3-2); TRBD2 aligns across 9 bases. After removal of 1 base from V and 7 bases from J, the junction contained 7 bases not matched to a gene. Germline V gene sequence: CDR1 LGHDT, CDR2 YNNKEL (reference sequence). The CDR3 covers 15 residues. CDR3 bases: TGTGCCAGCAGCCAAGCCGGCGGGAGGGGGGGGACCCAGTACTTC. Amino acid sequence: CASSQAGGRGGTQYF.